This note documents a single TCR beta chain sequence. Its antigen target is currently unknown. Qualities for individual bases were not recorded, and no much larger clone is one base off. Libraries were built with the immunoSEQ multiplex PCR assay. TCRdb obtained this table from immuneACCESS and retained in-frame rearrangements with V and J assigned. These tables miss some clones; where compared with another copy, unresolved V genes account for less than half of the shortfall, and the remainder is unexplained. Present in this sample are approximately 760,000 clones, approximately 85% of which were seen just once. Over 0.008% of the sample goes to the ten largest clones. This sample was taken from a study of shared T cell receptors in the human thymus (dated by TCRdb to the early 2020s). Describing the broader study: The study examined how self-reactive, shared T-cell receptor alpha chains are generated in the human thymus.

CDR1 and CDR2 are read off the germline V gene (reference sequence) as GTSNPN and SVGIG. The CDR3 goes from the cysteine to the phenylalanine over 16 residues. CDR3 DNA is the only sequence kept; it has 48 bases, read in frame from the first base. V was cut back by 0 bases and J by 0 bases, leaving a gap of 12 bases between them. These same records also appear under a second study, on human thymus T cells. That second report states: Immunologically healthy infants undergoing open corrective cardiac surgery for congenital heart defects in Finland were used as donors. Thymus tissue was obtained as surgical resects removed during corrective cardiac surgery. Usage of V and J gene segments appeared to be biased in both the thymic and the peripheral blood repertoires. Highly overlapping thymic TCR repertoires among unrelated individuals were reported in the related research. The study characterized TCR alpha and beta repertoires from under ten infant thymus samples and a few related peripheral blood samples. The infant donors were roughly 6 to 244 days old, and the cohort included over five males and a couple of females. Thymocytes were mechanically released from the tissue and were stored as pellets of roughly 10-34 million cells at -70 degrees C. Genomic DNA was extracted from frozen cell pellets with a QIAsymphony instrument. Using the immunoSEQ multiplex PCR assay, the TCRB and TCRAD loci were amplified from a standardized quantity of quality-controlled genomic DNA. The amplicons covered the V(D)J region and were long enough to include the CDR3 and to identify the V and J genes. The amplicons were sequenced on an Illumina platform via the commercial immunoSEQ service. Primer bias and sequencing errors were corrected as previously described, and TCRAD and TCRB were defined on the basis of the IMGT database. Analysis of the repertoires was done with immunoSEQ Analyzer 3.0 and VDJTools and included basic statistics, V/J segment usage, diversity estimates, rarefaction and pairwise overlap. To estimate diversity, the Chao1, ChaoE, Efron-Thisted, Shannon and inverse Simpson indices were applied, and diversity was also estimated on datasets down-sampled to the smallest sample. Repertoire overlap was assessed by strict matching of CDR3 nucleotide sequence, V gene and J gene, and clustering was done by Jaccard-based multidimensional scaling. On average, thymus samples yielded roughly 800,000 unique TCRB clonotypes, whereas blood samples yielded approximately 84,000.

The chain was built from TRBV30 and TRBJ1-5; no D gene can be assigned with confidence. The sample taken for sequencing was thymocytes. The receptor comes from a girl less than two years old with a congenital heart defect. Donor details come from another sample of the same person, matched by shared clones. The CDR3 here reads CAWSVQQCSSNQPQHF. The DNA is TGTGCCTGGAGTGTACAGCAGTGTAGTAGCAATCAGCCCCAGCATTTT.